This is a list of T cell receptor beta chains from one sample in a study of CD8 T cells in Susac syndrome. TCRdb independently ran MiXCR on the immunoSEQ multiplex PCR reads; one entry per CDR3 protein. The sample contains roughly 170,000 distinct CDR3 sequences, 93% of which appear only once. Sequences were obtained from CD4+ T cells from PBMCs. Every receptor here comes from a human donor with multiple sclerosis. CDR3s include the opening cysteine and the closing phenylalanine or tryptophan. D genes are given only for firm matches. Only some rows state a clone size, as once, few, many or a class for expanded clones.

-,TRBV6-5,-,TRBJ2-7,CASSYSISGLSYEQYF,TGTGCCAGCAGTTACTCGATATCAGGCCTCTCCTACGAGCAGTACTTC
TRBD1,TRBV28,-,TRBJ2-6,CASSSGQGKAGANVLTF,TGTGCCAGCAGTTCGGGACAGGGGAAGGCTGGGGCCAACGTCCTGACTTTC
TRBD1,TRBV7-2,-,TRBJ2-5,CASSRDRDAETQYF,TGTGCCAGCAGCCGCGACAGGGACGCAGAGACCCAGTACTTC
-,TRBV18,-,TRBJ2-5,CASSQRQAQETQYF,TGTGCCAGCTCACAAAGACAGGCCCAAGAGACCCAGTACTTC
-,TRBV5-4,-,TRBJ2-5,CASSFYRGGWQETQYF,TGTGCCAGCAGCTTTTACAGGGGAGGTTGGCAAGAGACCCAGTACTTC
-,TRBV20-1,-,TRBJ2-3,CSAPSRVGTDTQYF,TGCAGTGCTCCATCCAGGGTGGGCACAGATACGCAGTATTTT
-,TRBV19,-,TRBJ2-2,CAGGNSGRTGELFF,TGTGCCGGGGGGAATTCAGGGCGGACCGGGGAGCTGTTTTTT
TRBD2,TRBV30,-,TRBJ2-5,CAWSPRRGGMKETQYF,TGTGCCTGGAGTCCCCGACGGGGGGGGATGAAAGAGACCCAGTACTTC
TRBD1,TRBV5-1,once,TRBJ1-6,CASSIGQGARNSPLHF,TGCGCCAGCAGCATCGGACAGGGGGCGCGAAATTCACCCCTCCACTTT
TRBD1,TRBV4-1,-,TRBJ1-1,CASSPLGTVTEAFF,TGCGCCAGCAGCCCCCTTGGGACAGTGACTGAAGCTTTCTTT
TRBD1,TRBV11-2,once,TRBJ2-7,CASSSLRTGATYEQYF,TGTGCCAGCAGCTCCTTGAGGACAGGCGCGACATACGAGCAGTACTTC
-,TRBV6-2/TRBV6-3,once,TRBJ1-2,CASSWLDGNYGYTF,TGTGCCAGCAGTTGGCTAGACGGGAACTATGGCTACACCTTC
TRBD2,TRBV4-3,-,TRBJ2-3,CASSAVEWTSGTLTDTQYF,TGCGCCAGCAGCGCCGTAGAGTGGACTAGCGGAACCCTCACAGATACGCAGTATTTT
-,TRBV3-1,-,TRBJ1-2,CASSQSSGDTGYTF,TGTGCCAGCAGCCAAAGTTCCGGGGACACCGGCTACACCTTC
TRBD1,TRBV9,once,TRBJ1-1,CASSVVPGGRRGPTEAFF,TGTGCCAGCAGCGTAGTACCCGGTGGACGCAGGGGGCCCACTGAAGCTTTCTTT
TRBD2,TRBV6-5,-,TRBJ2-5,CASTPSGGAAETQYF,TGTGCCAGCACTCCGAGCGGGGGGGCAGCAGAGACCCAGTACTTC
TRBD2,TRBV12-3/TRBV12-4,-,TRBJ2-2,CATQLGGGTGELFF,TGTGCCACCCAGCTTGGGGGGGGCACCGGGGAGCTGTTTTTT
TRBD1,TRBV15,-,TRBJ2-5,CATSSFGQGQETQYF,TGTGCCACCAGCAGCTTCGGACAGGGCCAAGAGACCCAGTACTTC
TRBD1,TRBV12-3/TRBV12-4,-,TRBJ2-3,CASSLGDRVDTQYF,TGTGCCAGCAGTTTAGGGGACAGGGTTGATACGCAGTATTTT
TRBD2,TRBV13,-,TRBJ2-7,CASSARTSGSYEQYF,TGTGCCAGCAGCGCTAGGACTAGCGGTTCCTACGAGCAGTACTTC
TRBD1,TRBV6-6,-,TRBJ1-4,CASSPDRGSEKLFF,TGTGCCAGCAGTCCGGACAGGGGAAGTGAAAAACTGTTTTTT
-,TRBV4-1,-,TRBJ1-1,CASSQSPRDTEAFF,TGCGCCAGCAGCCAGTCCCCAAGGGACACTGAAGCTTTCTTT
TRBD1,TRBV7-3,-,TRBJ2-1,CASSLTYRQGAYEQFF,TGTGCCAGCAGCTTGACCTATCGACAGGGGGCTTATGAGCAGTTCTTC
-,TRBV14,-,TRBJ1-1,CASSQQALGEAFF,TGTGCCAGCAGCCAGCAAGCGTTAGGCGAAGCTTTCTTT
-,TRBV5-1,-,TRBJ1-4,CASSTGTLNEKLFF,TGCGCCAGCAGCACCGGGACACTCAATGAAAAACTGTTTTTT
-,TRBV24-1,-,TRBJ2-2,CATSDSGILNTGELFF,TGTGCCACCAGTGATTCAGGGATTTTGAACACCGGGGAGCTGTTTTTT
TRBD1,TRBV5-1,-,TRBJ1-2,CASSPGQGYYGYTF,TGCGCCAGCAGCCCTGGACAGGGTTACTATGGCTACACCTTC
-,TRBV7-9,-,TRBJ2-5,CASSHGRGGETQYF,TGTGCCAGCAGCCATGGACGGGGTGGGGAGACCCAGTACTTC
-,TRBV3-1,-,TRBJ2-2,CASSQVGGQTGELFF,TGTGCCAGCAGCCAAGTTGGAGGGCAGACCGGGGAGCTGTTTTTT
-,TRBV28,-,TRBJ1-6,CASSSAHSPLHF,TGTGCCAGCAGTTCGGCCCATTCACCCCTCCACTTT
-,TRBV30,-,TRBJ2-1,CAWSDRGGVRQQFF,TGTGCCTGGAGCGATAGGGGGGGAGTAAGACAGCAGTTCTTC